This record covers a single TCR beta chain. The antigen remains undetermined. These data are taken from a study of cytomegalovirus exposure and HLA in healthy donors. Study at large: Researchers previously reported finding about 110 million unique TCR beta sequences from approximately 200 million T cells.

Study-level results: Confirmation in vitro established that a few CMV-associated chains were specific for CMV antigens. There were several of the most significant clusters that appeared linked to common viral pathogens in a later analysis.

PCR amplification relied on 60 Vbeta primers (plus 13 Jbeta primers). Only in-frame clones appear in the TCRdb table, and some are missing; sequencing was by immunoSEQ multiplex PCR. The data contain over 150,000 clones, just over 75% of them singletons. Donors consisted of healthy bone marrow donors. Per germline, CDR1 ENHRY and CDR2 SYGVKD. The V gene end was trimmed by 2 bases and the J gene end by 2 bases; junction bases not matched to a gene: 3. This CDR3 is built from 14 residues. The gene calls are TRBV10-3 and TRBJ2-7, with TRBD1 identical over 7 bases. The source is a woman in her 30s in good health and CMV-seropositive. The specimen sequenced was PBMCs. The CDR3 DNA reads TGTGCCATCAGTGAGGGGACAGATACCTACGAGCAGTACTTC. It translates to CAISEGTDTYEQYF.